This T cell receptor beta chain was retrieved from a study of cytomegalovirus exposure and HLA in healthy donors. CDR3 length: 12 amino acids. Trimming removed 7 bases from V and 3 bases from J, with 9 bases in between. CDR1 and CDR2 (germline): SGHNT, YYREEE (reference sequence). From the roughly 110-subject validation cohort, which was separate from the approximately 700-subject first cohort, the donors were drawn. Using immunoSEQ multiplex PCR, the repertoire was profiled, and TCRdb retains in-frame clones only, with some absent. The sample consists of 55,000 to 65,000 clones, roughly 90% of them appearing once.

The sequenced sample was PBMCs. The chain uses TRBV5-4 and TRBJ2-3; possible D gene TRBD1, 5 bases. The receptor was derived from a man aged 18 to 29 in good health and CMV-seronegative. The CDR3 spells CASAPGTDTQYF. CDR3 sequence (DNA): TGTGCCAGCGCCCCAGGGACAGATACGCAGTATTTT.